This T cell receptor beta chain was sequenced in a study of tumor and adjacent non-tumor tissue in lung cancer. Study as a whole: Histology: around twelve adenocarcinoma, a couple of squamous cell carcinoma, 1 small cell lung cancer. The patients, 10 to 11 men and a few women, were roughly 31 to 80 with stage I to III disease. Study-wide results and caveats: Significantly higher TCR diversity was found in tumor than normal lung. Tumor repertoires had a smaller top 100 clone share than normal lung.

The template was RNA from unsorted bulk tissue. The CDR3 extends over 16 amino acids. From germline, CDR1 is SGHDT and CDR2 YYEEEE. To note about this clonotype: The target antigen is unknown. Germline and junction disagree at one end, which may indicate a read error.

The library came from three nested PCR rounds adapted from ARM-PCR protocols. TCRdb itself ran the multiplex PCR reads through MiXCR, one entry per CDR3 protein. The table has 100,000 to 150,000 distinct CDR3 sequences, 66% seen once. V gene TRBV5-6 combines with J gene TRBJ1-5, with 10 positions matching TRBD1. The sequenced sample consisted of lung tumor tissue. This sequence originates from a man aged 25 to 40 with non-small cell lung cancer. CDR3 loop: CAGSYMGTGASQPQHF. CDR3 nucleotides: TGTGCCGGCAGCTACATGGGGACAGGGGCTAGTCAGCCCCAGCATTTT.